Listed below are T cell receptor beta chains from one sample, sequenced in a study of blood T cell repertoires in COVID-19. TCRdb's table, derived via immunoSEQ multiplex PCR, lists solely in-frame clones and lacks some. The top ten hold 2.3% of the sample, which has about 150,000 clones, 88% seen once. The sequenced material came from peripheral blood. These receptors came from a human donor in a cohort sampled during active COVID-19. Both conserved end residues are part of each CDR3. Each record gives: CDR3 DNA, CDR3 protein, J gene, V gene, D gene, CDR3 length. The D gene is left open where the match is weak.

TGTGCCTGGAGCACAGGGAGCTACGAGCAGTACTTC CAWSTGSYEQYF TRBJ2-7 TRBV30 - 12
TGTGCCAGCAGCCTACAGGGTCCGCCCTACGAGCAGTACTTC CASSLQGPPYEQYF TRBJ2-7 TRBV6-5 - 14
TGTGCCAGCAGCTTCGATGGGGACAGATTCGGAAACACCATATATTTT CASSFDGDRFGNTIYF TRBJ1-3 TRBV7-9 TRBD1 16
TGTGCCAGCAGCGAAGAGCGGGGGGGCTACAATGAGCAGTTCTTC CASSEERGGYNEQFF TRBJ2-1 TRBV7-3 TRBD2 15
TGTGCCAGCAGCTTGGGGGGGACAGGAGAAGCTTTCTTT CASSLGGTGEAFF TRBJ1-1 TRBV5-4 TRBD1 13
TGTGCCAGCAGAACAGGGAGGGATGAAAAACTGTTTTTT CASRTGRDEKLFF TRBJ1-4 TRBV2 - 13
TGTGCCGTACCCCAGAGCGTGTCCTACAATGAGCAGTTCTTC CAVPQSVSYNEQFF TRBJ2-1 TRBV6-5 - 14
TGTGCCAGCAGCCAAGTAACGGGGGTGCTCACAGATACGCAGTATTTT CASSQVTGVLTDTQYF TRBJ2-3 TRBV4-2 - 16
TGTGCCAGCAGCTCCACGCTTAGGACAGGCTTATCGGAAAAACTGTTTTTT CASSSTLRTGLSEKLFF TRBJ1-4 TRBV7-9 TRBD1 17
TGTGCCAGCAGTCCCTCGGCAGGGTTCGATACGCAGTATTTT CASSPSAGFDTQYF TRBJ2-3 TRBV2 - 14
TGTGCCAGCAGCTTGGGACAGAGGATGAACACTGAAGCTTTCTTT CASSLGQRMNTEAFF TRBJ1-1 TRBV4-2 TRBD1 15
TGTGCCACCAGCCGAAGGACTAGCGGGGAGGCCGGGGAGCTGTTTTTT CATSRRTSGEAGELFF TRBJ2-2 TRBV15 TRBD2 16
TGTGCCAGTAGTAACGCGGGGGAAACCACCGGGGAGCTGTTTTTT CASSNAGETTGELFF TRBJ2-2 TRBV19 TRBD2 15
TGTGCCAGCAGTCAATTTCGAAAGGAGGGTGTGGAGACCCAGTACTTC CASSQFRKEGVETQYF TRBJ2-5 TRBV2 - 16